This T cell receptor (beta chain) was captured in a study of PD-1 blockade in classical Hodgkin lymphoma. Study-level points and caveats: The repertoire differences lack a defined cause, possibly disease activity or prior therapy.

Time point indicated: cycle 4 day 1 (C4D1), after less than 7 weeks of nivolumab. With no exception, relapse followed autologous stem cell transplantation in all patients, and brentuximab vedotin exposure varied. CDR3 length equals 16 residues. Germline V gene sequence: CDR1 SEHNR, CDR2 FQNEAQ (reference sequence). Germline trimming cut 5 bases from V and 4 bases from J; bases unmatched to any gene: 8. Repertoires were generated with immunoSEQ multiplex PCR, while TCRdb's copy carries only in-frame clones and drops some. The table has approximately 90,000 clones, 83% seen once. As to this clone: Its target is unknown.

This receptor was obtained from a human donor with classical Hodgkin lymphoma. J is TRBJ2-2 and V is TRBV7-9, with TRBD1 matching 9 bases. Sequencing was performed on peripheral blood mononuclear cells (PBMCs), taken before the fourth cycle of nivolumab. CDR3 sequence (DNA): TGTGCCAGCAGCGGGCCCTCGGGACAGGGCACCGGGGAGCTGTTTTTT. It encodes CASSGPSGQGTGELFF.